This T cell receptor beta chain was documented in a study of cytomegalovirus exposure and HLA in healthy donors. CDR3 length: 16 residues. From germline, CDR1 is LNHNV and CDR2 YYDKDF (reference sequence). Trimming cost V 1 base and J 8 bases; bases outside gene matches: 12. PCR amplification relied on 60 Vbeta primers (plus 13 Jbeta primers). Generated by immunoSEQ multiplex PCR, the TCRdb table keeps only in-frame clones and is missing some. The sample spans approximately 45,000 clones; the ten largest clones claim 2.1%. The chain uses TRBV15 and TRBJ1-1; 8 bases are a match to TRBD1. The receptor was isolated from a woman aged 40 to 50 in good health and CMV-seronegative. Sequences were obtained from PBMCs. CDR3 sequence: CATSRAGGQGRVEAFF. CDR3 DNA sequence: TGTGCCACCAGCAGAGCCGGAGGACAGGGAAGGGTAGAAGCTTTCTTT.